The rows below give T cell receptor beta chains drawn from one sample of a study of cytomegalovirus exposure and HLA in healthy donors. Repertoires were generated with immunoSEQ multiplex PCR, while TCRdb's copy carries only in-frame clones and drops some. The sample has under 250,000 clones, around 90% seen once. Specimen: PBMCs. Every receptor here comes from a woman aged 18 to 35 in good health and CMV-seropositive. The CDR3 runs from the conserved cysteine through the conserved F or W. D genes are given only for firm matches. Where a row states a size, it is once, few, many or the class of an expanded clone; other rows omit it.

V	J	D	size	CDR3	DNA
TRBV28	TRBJ2-4	TRBD1	-	CASSFPDRVNIQYF	TGTGCCAGCAGTTTCCCCGACAGGGTGAACATTCAGTACTTC
TRBV5-1	TRBJ1-4	TRBD1	-	CASTIEGAELEKLFF	TGCGCCAGCACCATTGAGGGGGCAGAGTTAGAAAAACTGTTTTTT
TRBV11-2	TRBJ2-5	TRBD1	-	CASSFGGGQGARRETQYF	TGTGCCAGCAGCTTTGGGGGGGGACAGGGGGCGCGTCGGGAGACCCAGTACTTC
TRBV5-4	TRBJ2-1	TRBD2	-	CASTDGRAPYNEQFF	TGTGCCAGCACGGACGGGAGGGCCCCCTACAATGAGCAGTTCTTC
TRBV5-4	TRBJ2-7	TRBD1	-	CASSLDRGAHEQYF	TGTGCCAGCAGCTTGGACAGGGGGGCACACGAGCAGTACTTC
TRBV10-1	TRBJ1-1	TRBD1	-	CASSESVGGYTEAFF	TGCGCCAGCAGTGAGTCTGTAGGGGGCTACACTGAAGCTTTCTTT
TRBV11-1	TRBJ1-1	TRBD1	-	CASSFGAGTGGTEAFF	TGTGCCAGCAGCTTCGGGGCCGGGACAGGGGGAACTGAAGCTTTCTTT
TRBV4-1	TRBJ2-7	TRBD2	-	CASSQDPGLAGYYQYF	TGCGCCAGCAGCCAAGATCCGGGACTAGCGGGATATTACCAGTACTTC
TRBV29-1	TRBJ1-2	TRBD1	-	CSVASGGYGYTF	TGCAGCGTTGCGTCAGGGGGATATGGCTACACCTTC
TRBV6-5	TRBJ2-2	TRBD2	once	CASSYFAGGHTGELFF	TGTGCCAGCAGTTACTTCGCGGGGGGCCACACCGGGGAGCTGTTTTTT
TRBV27	TRBJ2-1	TRBD2	-	CASRARLAGNEQFF	TGTGCCAGCAGGGCTAGACTAGCGGGAAATGAGCAGTTCTTC
TRBV7-6	TRBJ2-2	-	-	CASSVNMKTGELFF	TGTGCCAGCAGCGTAAACATGAAAACCGGGGAGCTGTTTTTT
TRBV6-1	TRBJ1-2	TRBD1	-	CASSEDTGDYGYTF	TGTGCCAGCAGTGAAGACACAGGGGACTATGGCTACACCTTC
TRBV28	TRBJ1-1	TRBD1	-	CASRNRGRNTEAFF	TGTGCCAGCCGGAACAGGGGTCGAAACACTGAAGCTTTCTTT
TRBV5-1	TRBJ2-7	-	-	CASSLGTARDEQYF	TGCGCCAGCAGCCTGGGGACGGCCAGGGACGAGCAGTACTTC
TRBV11-3	TRBJ2-3	TRBD2	-	CASSPRGGPTDTQYF	TGTGCCAGCAGCCCTCGGGGGGGCCCCACAGATACGCAGTATTTT
TRBV30	TRBJ2-4	TRBD2	once	CAWSVLRVGISGINIQYF	TGTGCCTGGAGTGTACTCCGAGTCGGTATTAGCGGGATTAACATTCAGTACTTC
TRBV13	TRBJ2-1	TRBD2	-	CASSSTGLADSYNEQFF	TGTGCCAGCAGCTCGACGGGACTAGCGGATTCTTACAATGAGCAGTTCTTC
TRBV9	TRBJ2-3	TRBD2	-	CASSLGLAADTQYF	TGTGCCAGCAGCTTAGGACTAGCCGCAGATACGCAGTATTTT
TRBV4-1	TRBJ2-7	-	-	CASSQVNLEGRAEQYF	TGCGCCAGCAGCCAGGTCAATTTGGAGGGTAGAGCCGAGCAGTACTTC
TRBV6-5	TRBJ2-2	TRBD2	-	CASRTGGTNTGELFF	TGTGCCAGCAGAACGGGGGGGACGAACACCGGGGAGCTGTTTTTT
TRBV9	TRBJ1-3	-	-	CASSVEVTGGDTIYF	TGTGCCAGCAGCGTAGAAGTGACGGGAGGGGACACCATATATTTT
TRBV29-1	TRBJ2-3	-	-	CSVEDLTDGVGDTQYF	TGCAGCGTTGAAGATCTGACGGACGGGGTAGGAGATACGCAGTATTTT
TRBV7-9	TRBJ2-3	-	-	CASSSRVSTGGTDTQYF	TGTGCCAGCAGCTCCCGGGTATCGACAGGTGGCACAGATACGCAGTATTTT
TRBV5-8	TRBJ1-1	-	-	CASRGSQNTEAFF	TGTGCCAGCAGGGGCAGCCAGAACACTGAAGCTTTCTTT
TRBV7-9	TRBJ2-5	-	few	CASSPLRGGAPRETQYF	TGTGCCAGCAGCCCCCTTAGGGGGGGGGCTCCAAGAGAGACCCAGTACTTC
TRBV27	TRBJ2-5	TRBD2	-	CASSTPSGRGTGTQYF	TGTGCCAGCAGCACACCTAGCGGGAGGGGGACAGGGACCCAGTACTTC
TRBV12-5	TRBJ1-1	-	-	CASGRPGVTEAFF	TGTGCTAGTGGCAGGCCCGGGGTCACTGAAGCTTTCTTT
TRBV11-3	TRBJ2-7	TRBD2	-	CASSLEKAGGTYEQYF	TGTGCCAGCAGCTTAGAAAAAGCGGGAGGCACCTACGAGCAGTACTTC
TRBV5-1	TRBJ1-1	TRBD1	-	CASSLDGTVMNTEAFF	TGCGCCAGCAGCTTGGATGGGACAGTAATGAACACTGAAGCTTTCTTT
TRBV11-2	TRBJ2-1	TRBD2	-	CASSLRAGGYNEQFF	TGTGCCAGCAGCTTAAGAGCGGGAGGCTACAATGAGCAGTTCTTC
TRBV18	TRBJ2-7	TRBD1	-	CASSPSTGELQQYF	TGTGCCAGCTCACCTTCGACAGGGGAATTGCAGCAGTACTTC
TRBV9	TRBJ1-1	-	-	CASSVEGGLGKEAFF	TGTGCCAGCAGCGTAGAAGGGGGTCTTGGGAAGGAAGCTTTCTTT
TRBV28	TRBJ1-4	-	-	CASSFSPRANEKLFF	TGTGCCAGCAGTTTTTCCCCCAGGGCTAATGAAAAACTGTTTTTT
TRBV9	TRBJ2-4	-	-	CASRGTGENIQYF	TGTGCCAGCAGAGGGACGGGGGAAAACATTCAGTACTTC
TRBV10-3	TRBJ2-7	TRBD1	-	CAISTDRAQGEQYF	TGTGCCATCAGTACAGACAGGGCCCAAGGCGAGCAGTACTTC
TRBV10-3	TRBJ2-1	TRBD1	-	CAISGGTGLGEQFF	TGTGCCATCAGCGGTGGGACAGGGCTAGGTGAGCAGTTCTTC
TRBV6-1	TRBJ2-7	TRBD1	once	CASSEGQGAEEQYF	TGTGCCAGCAGTGAGGGACAGGGGGCGGAAGAGCAGTACTTC
TRBV5-1	TRBJ2-3	-	-	CASSLDYLPTDTQYF	TGCGCCAGCAGCTTGGACTACCTCCCCACAGATACGCAGTATTTT
TRBV25-1	TRBJ2-2	TRBD2	-	CASRSGTSGRTNTGELFF	TGTGCCAGCAGGTCCGGGACTAGCGGGAGGACGAACACCGGGGAGCTGTTTTTT
TRBV30	TRBJ2-2	TRBD2	once	CAWVEGTSGSVGTGELFF	TGTGCCTGGGTGGAGGGGACTAGCGGGAGTGTCGGCACCGGGGAGCTGTTTTTT
TRBV5-1	TRBJ2-2	-	-	CASSFVRESTGELFF	TGCGCCAGCAGCTTTGTGAGGGAGAGCACCGGGGAGCTGTTTTTT
TRBV30	TRBJ1-5	TRBD1	-	CAWSAGQGLDQPQHF	TGTGCCTGGAGTGCCGGACAGGGGTTAGACCAGCCCCAGCATTTT
TRBV27	TRBJ2-5	TRBD2	-	CASSPLLAGRQETQYF	TGTGCCAGCAGTCCACTCCTAGCGGGCAGACAAGAGACCCAGTACTTC
TRBV7-9	TRBJ1-2	TRBD1	-	CASSLAGTETIYGYTF	TGTGCCAGCAGCTTAGCAGGGACAGAGACTATATATGGCTACACCTTC
TRBV10-2	TRBJ1-5	-	-	CASSERGDQPQHF	TGCGCCAGCAGTGAGAGAGGAGATCAGCCCCAGCATTTT
TRBV2	TRBJ2-1	-	-	CASSSLVRAYNEQFF	TGTGCCAGCAGCTCCTTGGTTCGCGCCTACAATGAGCAGTTCTTC
TRBV5-6	TRBJ2-7	-	few	CASSSNYEQYF	TGTGCCAGCAGCTCCAACTACGAGCAGTACTTC
TRBV27	TRBJ1-4	-	-	CASSLSVRPYEKLFF	TGTGCCAGCAGTTTAAGCGTCCGCCCATACGAAAAACTGTTTTTT